The source of this T cell receptor beta chain is a study of blood T cell repertoires in COVID-19. Data came from immunoSEQ multiplex PCR; TCRdb stores just in-frame clones and leaves some out. Among over 200,000 clones, over 70% were seen once, and the ten largest hold roughly 3.7%. This clone has a handful of counts. Trimming removed 1 base at V and 9 bases at J, with 10 bases between. There are 14 residues in the CDR3. Germline V gives CDR1 MNHNS, CDR2 SASEGT. The receptor comes from a woman between 25 and 40 years old who had been exposed to COVID-19. The chain uses TRBV6-1 and TRBJ1-6; D unresolved. The sample consisted of PBMCs or T cells enriched from blood (not recorded which). The CDR3 DNA follows: TGTGCCAGCAGTGAAGGGTCAGGTTTTTCACCCCTCCACTTT. Translating gives CASSEGSGFSPLHF.